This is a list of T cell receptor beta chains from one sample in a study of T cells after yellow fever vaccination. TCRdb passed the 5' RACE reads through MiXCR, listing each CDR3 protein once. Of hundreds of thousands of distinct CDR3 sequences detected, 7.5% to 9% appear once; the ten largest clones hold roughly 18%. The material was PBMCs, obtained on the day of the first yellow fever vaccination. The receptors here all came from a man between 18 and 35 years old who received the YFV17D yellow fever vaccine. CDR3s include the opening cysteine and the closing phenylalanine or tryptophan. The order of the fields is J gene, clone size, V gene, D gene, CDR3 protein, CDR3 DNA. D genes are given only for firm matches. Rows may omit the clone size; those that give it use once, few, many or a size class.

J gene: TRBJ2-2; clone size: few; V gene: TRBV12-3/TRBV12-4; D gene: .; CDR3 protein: CASSLLVGGTGELFF; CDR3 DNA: TGTGCCAGCAGTTTACTTGTAGGAGGCACCGGGGAGCTGTTTTTT
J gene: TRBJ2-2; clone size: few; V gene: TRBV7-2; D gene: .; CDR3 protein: CASSSRVNTGELFF; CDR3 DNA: TGTGCCAGCAGCTCACGGGTAAACACCGGGGAGCTGTTTTTT
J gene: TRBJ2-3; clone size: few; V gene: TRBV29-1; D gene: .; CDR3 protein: CSVEWRATSTDTQYF; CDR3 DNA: TGCAGCGTTGAATGGCGGGCAACTAGCACAGATACGCAGTATTTT
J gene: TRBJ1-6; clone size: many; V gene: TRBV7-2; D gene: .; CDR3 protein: CASRPDRSNSPLHF; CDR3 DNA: TGTGCCAGCAGGCCCGACAGAAGCAATTCACCCCTCCACTTT
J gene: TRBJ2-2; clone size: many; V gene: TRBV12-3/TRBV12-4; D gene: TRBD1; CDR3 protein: CASSFMGTANTGELFF; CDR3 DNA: TGTGCCAGCAGTTTTATGGGGACAGCGAACACCGGGGAGCTGTTTTTT
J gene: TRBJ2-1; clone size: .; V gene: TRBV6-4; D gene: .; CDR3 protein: CASSVQGGNEQFF; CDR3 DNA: TGTGCCAGCAGTGTCCAGGGGGGCAATGAGCAGTTCTTC
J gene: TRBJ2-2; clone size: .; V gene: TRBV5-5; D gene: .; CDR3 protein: CASSWEVEAGELFF; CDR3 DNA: TGTGCCAGCAGCTGGGAGGTAGAGGCCGGGGAGCTGTTTTTT
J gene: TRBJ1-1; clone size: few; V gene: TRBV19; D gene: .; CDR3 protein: CATETRGNTEAFF; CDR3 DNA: TGTGCCACCGAGACACGGGGGAACACTGAAGCTTTCTTT
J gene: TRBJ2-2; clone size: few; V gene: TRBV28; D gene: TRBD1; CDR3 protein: CASSLDRGQELFF; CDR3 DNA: TGTGCCAGCAGTTTAGATAGGGGGCAAGAGCTGTTTTTT
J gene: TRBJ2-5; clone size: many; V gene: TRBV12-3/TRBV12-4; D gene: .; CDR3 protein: CASSLGTSLQETQYF; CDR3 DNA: TGTGCCAGCAGTCTCGGGACCTCACTCCAAGAGACCCAGTACTTC
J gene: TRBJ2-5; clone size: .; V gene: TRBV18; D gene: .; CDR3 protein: CASSPGRRADEETQYF; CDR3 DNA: TGTGCCAGCTCACCGGGACGGAGGGCAGATGAAGAGACCCAGTACTTC
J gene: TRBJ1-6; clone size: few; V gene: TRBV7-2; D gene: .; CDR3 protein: CASSSFQGNNSPLHF; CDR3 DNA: TGTGCCAGCAGCTCATTCCAGGGGAACAATTCACCCCTCCACTTT
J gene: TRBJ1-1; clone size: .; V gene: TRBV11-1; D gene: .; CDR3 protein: CASSPGPGQNTEAFF; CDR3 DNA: TGTGCCAGCAGTCCGGGCCCGGGGCAGAACACTGAAGCTTTCTTT
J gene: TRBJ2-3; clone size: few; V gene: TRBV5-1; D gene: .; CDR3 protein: CASSMTDSSTDTQYF; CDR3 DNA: TGCGCCAGCAGCATGACAGACTCTAGCACAGATACGCAGTATTTT
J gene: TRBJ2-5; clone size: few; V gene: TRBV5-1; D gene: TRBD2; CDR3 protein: CASSLGMTSGGKTQYF; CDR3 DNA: TGCGCCAGCAGCTTGGGGATGACTAGCGGGGGAAAGACCCAGTACTTC
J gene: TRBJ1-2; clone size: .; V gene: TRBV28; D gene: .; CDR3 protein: CASSVLRAYGYTF; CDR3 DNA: TGTGCCAGCAGTGTCTTGCGAGCCTATGGCTACACCTTC
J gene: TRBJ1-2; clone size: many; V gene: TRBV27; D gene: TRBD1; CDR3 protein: CASSIIQGSSINYGYTF; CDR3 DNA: TGTGCCAGCAGCATAATACAGGGGTCATCAATAAACTATGGCTACACCTTC
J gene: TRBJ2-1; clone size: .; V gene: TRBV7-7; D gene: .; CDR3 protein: CASSLGLLHEQFF; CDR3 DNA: TGTGCCAGCAGCTTAGGACTACTACACGAGCAGTTCTTC
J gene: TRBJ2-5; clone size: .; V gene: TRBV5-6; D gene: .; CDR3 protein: CASSLEQGGETQYF; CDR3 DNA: TGTGCCAGCAGCTTGGAGCAGGGCGGGGAGACCCAGTACTTC
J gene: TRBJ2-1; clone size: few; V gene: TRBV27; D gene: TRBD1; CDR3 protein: CASSPTTGGGYNEQFF; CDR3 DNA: TGTGCCAGCAGTCCAACGACAGGGGGGGGATACAATGAGCAGTTCTTC
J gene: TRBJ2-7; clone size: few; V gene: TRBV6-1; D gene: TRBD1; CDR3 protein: CASSQGQGAQREQYF; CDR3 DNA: TGTGCCAGCAGTCAAGGACAGGGAGCTCAAAGGGAGCAGTACTTC
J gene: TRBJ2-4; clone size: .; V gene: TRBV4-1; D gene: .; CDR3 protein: CASSQVGTVKLAKNIQYF; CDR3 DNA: TGCGCCAGCAGCCAAGTGGGGACCGTCAAGCTAGCCAAAAACATTCAGTACTTC
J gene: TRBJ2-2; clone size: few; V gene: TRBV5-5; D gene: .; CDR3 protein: CASSLGLGFTGELFF; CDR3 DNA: TGTGCCAGCAGCTTGGGGCTCGGGTTCACCGGGGAGCTGTTTTTT
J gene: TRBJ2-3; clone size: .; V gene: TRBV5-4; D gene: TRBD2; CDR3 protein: CASSFAGDRDTQYF; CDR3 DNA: TGTGCCAGCAGCTTCGCGGGGGACCGAGATACGCAGTATTTT
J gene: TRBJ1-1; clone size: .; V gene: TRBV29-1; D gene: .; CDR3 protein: CSAYPSPTGGDTEAFF; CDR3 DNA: TGCAGCGCCTACCCTAGCCCGACAGGAGGGGACACTGAAGCTTTCTTT
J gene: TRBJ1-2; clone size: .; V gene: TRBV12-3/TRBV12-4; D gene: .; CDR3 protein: CASSFGQGPANYGYTF; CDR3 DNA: TGTGCCAGCAGTTTCGGCCAGGGCCCCGCTAACTATGGCTACACCTTC
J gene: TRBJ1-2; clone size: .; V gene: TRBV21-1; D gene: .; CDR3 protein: CASKEGTANYGYTF; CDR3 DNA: TGTGCCAGCAAAGAGGGTACAGCTAACTATGGCTACACCTTC
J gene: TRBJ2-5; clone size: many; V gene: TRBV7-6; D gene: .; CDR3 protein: CASSLRDVETQYF; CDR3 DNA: TGTGCCAGCAGCTTAAGGGATGTCGAGACCCAGTACTTC
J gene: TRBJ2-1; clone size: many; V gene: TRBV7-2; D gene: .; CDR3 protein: CASNKGAGIYNEQFF; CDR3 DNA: TGTGCCAGCAACAAGGGGGCGGGGATCTACAATGAGCAGTTCTTC
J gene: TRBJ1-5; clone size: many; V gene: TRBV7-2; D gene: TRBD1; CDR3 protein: CASSWTGGAQHF; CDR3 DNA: TGTGCCAGCAGCTGGACAGGGGGAGCCCAGCATTTT
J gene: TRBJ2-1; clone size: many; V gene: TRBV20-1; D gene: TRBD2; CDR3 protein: CSATERGGLREQFF; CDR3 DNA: TGCAGTGCCACCGAGCGGGGGGGCTTGCGTGAGCAGTTCTTC
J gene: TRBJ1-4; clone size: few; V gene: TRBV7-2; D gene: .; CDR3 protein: CASSVGDRKRLFF; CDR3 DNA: TGTGCCAGCAGTGTAGGGGACCGAAAAAGGCTGTTTTTT
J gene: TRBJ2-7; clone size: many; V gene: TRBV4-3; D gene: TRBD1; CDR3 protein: CASSPNWDSLQYF; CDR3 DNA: TGCGCCAGCAGCCCGAACTGGGACAGCCTGCAGTACTTC
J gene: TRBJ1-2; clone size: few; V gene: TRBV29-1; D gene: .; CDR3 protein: CSVEDLQGFAGYGYTF; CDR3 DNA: TGCAGCGTTGAAGATCTTCAAGGTTTTGCGGGCTATGGCTACACCTTC
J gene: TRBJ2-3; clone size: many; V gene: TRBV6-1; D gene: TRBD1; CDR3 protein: CASRSGGYYTDTQYF; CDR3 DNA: TGTGCCAGCAGATCAGGGGGCTATTACACAGATACGCAGTATTTT
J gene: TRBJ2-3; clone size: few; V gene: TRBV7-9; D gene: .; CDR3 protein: CASSGSGETQYF; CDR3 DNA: TGTGCCAGCAGCGGGTCGGGTGAGACGCAGTATTTT
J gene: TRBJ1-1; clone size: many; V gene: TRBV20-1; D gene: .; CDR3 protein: CSASISDTEAFF; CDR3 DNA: TGCAGTGCCTCCATATCGGACACTGAAGCTTTCTTT
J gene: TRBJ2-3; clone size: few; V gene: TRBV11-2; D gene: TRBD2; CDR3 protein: CASSSGTSEGADTQYF; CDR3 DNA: TGTGCCAGCAGCTCCGGGACTAGCGAAGGGGCAGATACGCAGTATTTT
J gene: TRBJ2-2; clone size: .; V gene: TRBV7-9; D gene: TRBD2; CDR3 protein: CASGRGGIGELFF; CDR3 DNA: TGTGCCAGCGGTCGGGGGGGCATCGGGGAGCTGTTTTTT
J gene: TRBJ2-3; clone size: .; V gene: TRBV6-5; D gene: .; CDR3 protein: CASSYGFPPSQYF; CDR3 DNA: TGTGCCAGCAGTTACGGGTTCCCCCCCTCCCAGTATTTT
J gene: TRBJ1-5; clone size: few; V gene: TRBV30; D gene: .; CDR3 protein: CAWSGGGLSQHF; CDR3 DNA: TGTGCCTGGAGTGGGGGGGGTTTATCCCAGCATTTT
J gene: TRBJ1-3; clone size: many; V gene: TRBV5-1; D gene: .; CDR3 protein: CASSLDPVGNTIYF; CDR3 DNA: TGCGCCAGCAGCTTGGACCCGGTTGGAAACACCATATATTTT
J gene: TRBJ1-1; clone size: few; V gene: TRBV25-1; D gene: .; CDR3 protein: CASSEFEGSRTEAFF; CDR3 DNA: TGTGCCAGCAGTGAATTCGAGGGGAGTCGGACTGAAGCTTTCTTT
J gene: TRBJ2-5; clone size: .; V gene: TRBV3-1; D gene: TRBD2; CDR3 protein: CASATSGGQETQYF; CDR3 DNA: TGTGCCAGCGCGACTAGCGGGGGTCAAGAGACCCAGTACTTC
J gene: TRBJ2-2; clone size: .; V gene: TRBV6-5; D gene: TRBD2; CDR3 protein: CASSYGRGGANTGELFF; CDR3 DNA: TGTGCCAGCAGTTATGGCCGCGGGGGGGCGAACACCGGGGAGCTGTTTTTT
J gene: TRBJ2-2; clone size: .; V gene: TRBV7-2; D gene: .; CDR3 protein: CASKLGVDFVTGELFF; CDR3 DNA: TGTGCCAGCAAGTTAGGGGTGGATTTTGTGACCGGGGAGCTGTTTTTT
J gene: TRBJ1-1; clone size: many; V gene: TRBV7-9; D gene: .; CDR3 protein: CASSLVEMNTEAFF; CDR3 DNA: TGTGCCAGCAGCTTGGTGGAAATGAACACTGAAGCTTTCTTT
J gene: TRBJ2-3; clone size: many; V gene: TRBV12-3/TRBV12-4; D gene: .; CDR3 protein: CASSLGGGAVDTQYF; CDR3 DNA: TGTGCCAGCAGTTTAGGTGGGGGGGCCGTGGATACGCAGTATTTT
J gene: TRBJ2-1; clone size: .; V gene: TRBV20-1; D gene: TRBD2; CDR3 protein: CSAKRGADNEQFF; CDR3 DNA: TGCAGTGCGAAGCGGGGGGCCGACAATGAGCAGTTCTTC
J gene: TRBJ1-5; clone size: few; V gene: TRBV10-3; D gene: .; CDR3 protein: CAIRSMGSNQPQHF; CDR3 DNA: TGTGCCATCAGGTCGATGGGGTCCAATCAGCCCCAGCATTTT
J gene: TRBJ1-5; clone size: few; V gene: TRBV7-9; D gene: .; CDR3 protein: CASSSEWWTRKHQPQHF; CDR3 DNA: TGTGCCAGCAGCTCAGAATGGTGGACCAGGAAACATCAGCCCCAGCATTTT
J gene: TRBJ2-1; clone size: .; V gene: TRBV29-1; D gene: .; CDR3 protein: CSVGGGTDLFNEQFF; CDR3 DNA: TGCAGCGTTGGGGGCGGGACAGATTTATTCAATGAGCAGTTCTTC
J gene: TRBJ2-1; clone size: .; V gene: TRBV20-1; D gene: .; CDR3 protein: CSALGLSSSYNEQFF; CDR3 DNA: TGCAGTGCGCTGGGACTTTCCAGCTCCTACAATGAGCAGTTCTTC
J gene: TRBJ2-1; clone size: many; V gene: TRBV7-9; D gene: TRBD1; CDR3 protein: CASSEPGQGTNEQFF; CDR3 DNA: TGTGCCAGCAGCGAACCGGGACAGGGTACCAATGAGCAGTTCTTC
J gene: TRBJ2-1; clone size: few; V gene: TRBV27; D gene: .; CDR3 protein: CASSLFPGAVYNEQFF; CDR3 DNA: TGTGCCAGCAGTTTATTTCCGGGGGCGGTATACAATGAGCAGTTCTTC
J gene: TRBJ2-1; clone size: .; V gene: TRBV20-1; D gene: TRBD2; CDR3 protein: CSAKPPSGLNEQFF; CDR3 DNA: TGCAGCGCAAAACCCCCTAGCGGCCTCAATGAGCAGTTCTTC
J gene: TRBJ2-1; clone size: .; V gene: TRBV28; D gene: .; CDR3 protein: CASSSRTENNEQFF; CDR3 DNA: TGTGCCAGCAGTTCCCGGACAGAAAACAATGAGCAGTTCTTC